The 5 T cell receptor beta chains in this list originate from one sample, sequenced in a study of early T cells in non-severe SARS-CoV-2 infection. TCRdb reprocessed the 5' RACE reads with MiXCR, giving one entry per CDR3 protein. The sample has around 55,000 distinct CDR3 sequences, under 15% seen once. The sample was whole blood. Source of these receptors: an adult who was a healthcare worker with PCR-confirmed SARS-CoV-2 infection or an uninfected control (not recorded which).

This clonotype was picked up a small number of times. The rearrangement joins TRBV5-4 to TRBJ1-6; D is possibly TRBD1 (5 bases). Trimming cost V 5 bases and J 9 bases, with 21 bases left between them. This CDR3 spans 16 amino acids. In germline, CDR1 is SGHNT, CDR2 YYREEE (reference sequence). The CDR3 sequence is CASRTFTGQNFSPLHF. The CDR3 DNA reads as TGTGCCAGCAGGACTTTCACCGGACAAAACTTTTCACCCCTCCACTTT.

Many counts were recorded for this clonotype. The chain joins TRBV4-1 to TRBJ1-2; 7 bases fit TRBD1. Per the germline V gene, CDR1 is MGHRA and CDR2 is YSYEKL. After removal of 0 bases from V and 4 bases from J, the junction contained 5 bases not matched to a gene. The CDR3 is 15 amino acids. In nucleotides, the CDR3 is TGCGCCAGCAGCCAAGAGTTCCGGGACAGCTATGGCTACACCTTC. It encodes CASSQEFRDSYGYTF.

V gene TRBV5-1 combines with J gene TRBJ1-6, with D hard to call. The CDR3 is 16 residues long. With 0 bases removed from V and 10 bases from J, the gap between germline ends came to 17 bases. CDR1 is SGHRS and CDR2 is YFSETQ in the germline V gene. The CDR3 here is CASSLAPIRVGSPLHF. The CDR3 nucleotides read TGCGCCAGCAGCTTGGCCCCTATTAGGGTCGGGTCACCCCTCCACTTT.

This clonotype appeared a few times. The V call is TRBV15, the J call TRBJ2-7; 11 bases agree with TRBD1. V lost 6 bases and J lost 2; bases outside the gene matches: 0. The length of the CDR3 is 13 residues. The germline V gene has CDR1 LNHNV and CDR2 YYDKDF (reference sequence). The CDR3 nucleotides are TGTGCCACCAGGGGACAGGGGGCCTACGAGCAGTACTTC. Its translation is CATRGQGAYEQYF.

There are many counts of this clonotype. The CDR3 loop is CASSFSAGGPTDTQYF. The CDR3 region has the DNA TGTGCCAGCAGCTTCTCCGCGGGGGGTCCCACAGATACGCAGTATTTT. V usage is TRBV5-6 and J usage is TRBJ2-3; 8 positions agree with TRBD2. The CDR3 covers 16 residues. Germline loops: CDR1 SGHDT, CDR2 YYEEEE. V trimming: 2 bases; J trimming: 2 bases; junction bases outside the gene matches: 7.